This T cell receptor (beta chain) was obtained from a study of blood T cell repertoires in COVID-19. Method: immunoSEQ multiplex PCR; TCRdb's copy keeps in-frame clones and lacks some. The sample records over 200,000 clones, about 89% being singletons. Germline V gives CDR1 LGHDT, CDR2 YNNKEL (reference sequence). Trimming removed 4 bases from V and 1 base from J, with 14 bases in between. The CDR3 is made up of 15 amino acids. This receptor was identified in a woman aged 50 to 60 with acute or convalescent COVID-19. The sample consisted of peripheral blood. This rearrangement joins TRBV3-1 (or the pseudogene TRBV3-2) to TRBJ2-7; the D gene is possibly TRBD2 (6 bases). CDR3 sequence (DNA): TGTGCCAGCAGCCTGACGGGGGAAGAGTCCTACGAGCAGTACTTC. It yields the protein CASSLTGEESYEQYF.